This record concerns one T cell receptor (beta chain) sequence. What it binds is unknown. The sample belongs to a study of PD-1 blockade in classical Hodgkin lymphoma. Findings of the study overall: Those achieving complete response showed baseline diversity like newly diagnosed patients. Compared with baseline, CD4+ but not CD8+ TCR diversity had risen significantly by C4D1. Some patients started nivolumab under 1 year after ASCT, and they were excluded. Still unresolved is the cause of the repertoire differences, which may be disease activity or prior therapy.

This CDR3 is built from 14 residues. The germline CDR1 and CDR2 sequences are MNHEY and SVGAGI. The germline V and J ends were trimmed by 5 bases and 1 base, with 10 bases remaining between them. Sequencing was performed with immunoSEQ multiplex PCR; in TCRdb, only in-frame clones are kept and a portion is missing. The table has roughly 62,000 clones, more than 70% seen once. The patients all showed relapse after autologous stem cell transplantation, while their brentuximab vedotin exposure varied. The receptor's source is a human donor with classical Hodgkin lymphoma. This chain uses TRBV6-5 with TRBJ2-3; possibly TRBD1 for D (6 bases). Here the sequenced sample was peripheral blood mononuclear cells (PBMCs), taken at baseline. DNA for the CDR3: TGTGCCAGCAGTCGACAGGTCCGCACAGATACGCAGTATTTT. Protein product: CASSRQVRTDTQYF.